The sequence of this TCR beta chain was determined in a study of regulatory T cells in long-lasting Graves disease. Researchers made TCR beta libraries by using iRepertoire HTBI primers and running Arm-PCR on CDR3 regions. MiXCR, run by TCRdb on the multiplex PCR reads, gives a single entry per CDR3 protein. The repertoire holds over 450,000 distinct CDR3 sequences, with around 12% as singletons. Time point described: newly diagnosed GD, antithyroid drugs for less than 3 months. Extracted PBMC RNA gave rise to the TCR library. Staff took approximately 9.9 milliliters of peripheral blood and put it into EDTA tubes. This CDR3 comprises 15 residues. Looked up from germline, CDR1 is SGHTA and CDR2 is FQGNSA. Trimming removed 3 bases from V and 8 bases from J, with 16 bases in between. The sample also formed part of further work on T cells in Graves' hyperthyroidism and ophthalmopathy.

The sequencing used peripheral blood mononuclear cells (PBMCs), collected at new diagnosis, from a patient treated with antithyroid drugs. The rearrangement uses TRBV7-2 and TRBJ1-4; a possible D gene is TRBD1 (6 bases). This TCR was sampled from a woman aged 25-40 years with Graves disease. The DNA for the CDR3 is TGTGCCAGCAGCTTCACGCCGCGGGGGCGCGAAAAACTGTTTTTT. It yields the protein CASSFTPRGREKLFF.